Here is one T cell receptor (beta chain) with its context. This sample was taken from a study of blood T cell repertoires in COVID-19. Study background: COVID-19 samples collected from the United States, Italy and Spain covered acute and convalescent phases. Nucleic acid was either cDNA or gDNA, and it came from T cells, B-cell-depleted T cells, or PBMCs.

In the study's own analysis: Estimation of nucleated cell counts relied on the amplification of reference gene primers. Generated by immunoSEQ multiplex PCR, the TCRdb table keeps only in-frame clones and is missing some. V and J calls and clone size follow that table, whereas D and trimming were derived from the DNA. The sample yields approximately 51,000 clones, roughly nine tenths seen once. Trimming took off 5 bases at V and 5 bases at J, with 14 bases between the two ends. This CDR3 is built from 14 residues. Germline CDR1 MNHEY, CDR2 SMNVEV (reference sequence). This receptor was obtained from a man between 65 and 85 years old with active COVID-19. The chain is built from TRBV27 and TRBJ2-3; a possible D gene is TRBD2 (5 bases). Sample: peripheral blood. CDR3: CASSLEGLVDTQYF. The CDR3 DNA is TGTGCCAGCAGTCTTGAGGGATTGGTAGATACGCAGTATTTT.